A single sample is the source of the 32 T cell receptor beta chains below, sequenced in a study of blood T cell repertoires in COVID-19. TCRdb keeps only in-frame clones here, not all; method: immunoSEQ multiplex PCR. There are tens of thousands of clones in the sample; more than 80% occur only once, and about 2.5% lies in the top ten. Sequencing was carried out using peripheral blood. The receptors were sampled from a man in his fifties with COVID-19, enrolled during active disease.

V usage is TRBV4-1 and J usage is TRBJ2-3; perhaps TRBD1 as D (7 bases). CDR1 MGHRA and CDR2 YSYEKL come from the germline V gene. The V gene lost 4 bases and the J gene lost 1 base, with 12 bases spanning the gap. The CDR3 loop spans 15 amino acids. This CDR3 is CASSLQGGRTDTQYF. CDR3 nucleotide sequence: TGCGCCAGCAGCCTTCAGGGGGGACGCACAGATACGCAGTATTTT.

The CDR3 here is CASSQEGRDYGYTF. CDR3 bases: TGTGCCAGCAGCCAAGAAGGCAGGGACTATGGCTACACCTTC. This rearrangement joins TRBV3-1 (or the pseudogene TRBV3-2) to TRBJ1-2, with D tentatively TRBD1 (5 bases). The CDR3 contains 14 residues. Trimming pared 0 bases from V and 3 bases from J, leaving 8 bases between. Germline CDR1 reads LGHDT; CDR2 reads YNNKEL (reference sequence).

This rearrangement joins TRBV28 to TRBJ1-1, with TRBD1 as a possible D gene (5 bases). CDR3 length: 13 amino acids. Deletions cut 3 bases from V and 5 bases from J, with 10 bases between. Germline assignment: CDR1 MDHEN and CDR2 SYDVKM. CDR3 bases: TGTGCCAGCAGTTTTACGCGGGGGACTGAAGCTTTCTTT. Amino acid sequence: CASSFTRGTEAFF.

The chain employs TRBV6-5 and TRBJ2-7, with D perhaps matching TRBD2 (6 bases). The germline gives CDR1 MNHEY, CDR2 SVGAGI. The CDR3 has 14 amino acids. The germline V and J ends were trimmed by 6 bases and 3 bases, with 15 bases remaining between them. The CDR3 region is CASSEGLDVYEQYF. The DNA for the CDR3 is TGTGCCAGCAGCGAGGGACTGGACGTCTACGAGCAGTACTTC.

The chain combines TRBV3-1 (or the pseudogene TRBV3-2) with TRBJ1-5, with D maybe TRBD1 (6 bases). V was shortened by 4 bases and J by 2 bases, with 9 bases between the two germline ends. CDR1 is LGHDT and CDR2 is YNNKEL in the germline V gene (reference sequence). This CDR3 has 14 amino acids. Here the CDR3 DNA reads TGTGCCAGCAGCCCAGGGGTTGGCAATCAGCCCCAGCATTTT. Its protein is CASSPGVGNQPQHF.

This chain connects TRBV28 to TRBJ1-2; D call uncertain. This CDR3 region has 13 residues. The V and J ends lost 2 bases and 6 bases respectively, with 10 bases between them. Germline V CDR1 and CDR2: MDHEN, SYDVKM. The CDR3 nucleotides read TGTGCCAGCAGTTTAACCAAACTCAATGGCTACACCTTC. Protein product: CASSLTKLNGYTF.

CDR3 amino acids: CASSLSQGQVSPLHF. CDR3 sequence (DNA): TGCGCCAGCAGCTTGTCGCAGGGGCAAGTTTCACCCCTCCACTTT. V gene TRBV5-1 combines with J gene TRBJ1-6; D is possibly TRBD1 (6 bases). V was shortened by 1 base and J by 9 bases, with 14 bases between the two germline ends. In germline, CDR1 is SGHRS, CDR2 YFSETQ. This CDR3 contains 15 residues.

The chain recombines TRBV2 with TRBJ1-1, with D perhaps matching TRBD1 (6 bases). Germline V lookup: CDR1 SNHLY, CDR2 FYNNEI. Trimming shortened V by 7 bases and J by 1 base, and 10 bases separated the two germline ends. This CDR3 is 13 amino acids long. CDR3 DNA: TGTGCCAGCACCGGACAGCCGAACACTGAAGCTTTCTTT. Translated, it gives CASTGQPNTEAFF.

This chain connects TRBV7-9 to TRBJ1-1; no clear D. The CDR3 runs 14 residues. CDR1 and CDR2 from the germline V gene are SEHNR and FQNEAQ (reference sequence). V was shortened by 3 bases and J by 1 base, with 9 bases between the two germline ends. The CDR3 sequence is CASSFETWNTEAFF. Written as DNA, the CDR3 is TGTGCCAGCAGCTTCGAGACTTGGAACACTGAAGCTTTCTTT. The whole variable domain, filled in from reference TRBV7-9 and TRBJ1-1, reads DTGVSQNPRHKITKRGQNVTFRCDPISEHNRLYWYRQTLGQGPEFLTYFQNEAQLEKSRLLSDRFSAERPKGSFSTLEIQRTEQGDSAMYLCASSFETWNTEAFFGQGTRLTVV.

CDR3 sequence (DNA): TGTGCCAGCAGTTACTCTGGACATCTCTCTGGCTACACCTTC. Translating it yields CASSYSGHLSGYTF. The J gene is TRBJ1-2, the V gene TRBV6-5, with D maybe TRBD1 (5 bases). The ends were cut back, 0 bases at V and 7 bases at J, with 12 bases in the middle. In germline, CDR1 is MNHEY, CDR2 SVGAGI. The CDR3 spans 14 residues.

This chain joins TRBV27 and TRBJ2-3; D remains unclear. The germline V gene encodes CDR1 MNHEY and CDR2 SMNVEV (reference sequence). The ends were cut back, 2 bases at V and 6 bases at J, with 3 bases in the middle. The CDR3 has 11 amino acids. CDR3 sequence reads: CASSLGDTQYF. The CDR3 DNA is TGTGCCAGCAGTTTAGGCGATACGCAGTATTTT.

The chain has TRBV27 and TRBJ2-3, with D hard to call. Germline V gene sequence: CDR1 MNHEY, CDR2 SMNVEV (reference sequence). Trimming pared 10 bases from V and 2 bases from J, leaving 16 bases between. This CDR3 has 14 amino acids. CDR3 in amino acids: CANRVLADTDTQYF. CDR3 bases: TGTGCCAACAGAGTCCTGGCAGACACAGATACGCAGTATTTT.

CDR3 nucleotide sequence: TGCGCCAGCAGCTTGGCAGCGGGGGGGCCTTACGAGCAGTACTTC. It encodes CASSLAAGGPYEQYF. The chain links TRBV5-1 to TRBJ2-7; 10 bases agree with TRBD2. The CDR3 is 15 amino acids. Germline assignment: CDR1 SGHRS and CDR2 YFSETQ. With 0 bases clipped from V and 4 bases from J, the junction kept 4 bases outside the gene matches.

This CDR3 is CASSIARTGGAWSSNQPQHF. The DNA of the CDR3 is TGTGCCAGTAGTATAGCTAGGACAGGGGGCGCATGGTCCTCAAATCAGCCCCAGCATTTT. This chain joins TRBV19 and TRBJ1-5, with 11 positions matching TRBD1. The CDR3 consists of 20 residues. The germline CDR1 and CDR2 sequences are LNHDA and SQIVND (reference sequence). The ends lost 1 base at V and 4 bases at J; junction bases unmatched: 15.

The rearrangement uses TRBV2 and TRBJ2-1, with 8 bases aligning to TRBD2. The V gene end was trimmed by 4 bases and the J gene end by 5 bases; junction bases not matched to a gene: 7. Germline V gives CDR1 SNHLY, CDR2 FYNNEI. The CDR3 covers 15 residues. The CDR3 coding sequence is TGTGCCAGCAGTGTTACTAGCGGATTACACAATGAGCAGTTCTTC. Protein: CASSVTSGLHNEQFF.

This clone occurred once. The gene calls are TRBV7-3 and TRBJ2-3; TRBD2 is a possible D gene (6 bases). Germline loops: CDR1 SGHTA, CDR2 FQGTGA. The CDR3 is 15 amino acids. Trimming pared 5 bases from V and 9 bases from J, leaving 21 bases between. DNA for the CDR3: TGTGCCAGCAGCGTCGGTCCCGGGGCGGAGGGGACGCAGTATTTT. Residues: CASSVGPGAEGTQYF.

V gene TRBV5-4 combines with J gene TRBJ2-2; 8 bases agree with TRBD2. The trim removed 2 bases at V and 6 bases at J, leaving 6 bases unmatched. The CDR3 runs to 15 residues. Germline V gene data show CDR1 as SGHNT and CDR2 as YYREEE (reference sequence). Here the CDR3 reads CASSFRGGRPGELFF. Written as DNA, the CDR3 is TGTGCCAGCAGCTTTCGGGGGGGGCGGCCCGGGGAGCTGTTTTTT.

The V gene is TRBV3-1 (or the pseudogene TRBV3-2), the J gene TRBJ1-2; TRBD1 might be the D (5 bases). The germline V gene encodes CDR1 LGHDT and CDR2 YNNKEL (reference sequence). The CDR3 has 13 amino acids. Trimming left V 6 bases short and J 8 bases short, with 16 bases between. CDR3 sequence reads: CASRLQGANGYTF. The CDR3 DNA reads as TGTGCCAGCAGGCTCCAGGGCGCAAACGGCTACACCTTC.

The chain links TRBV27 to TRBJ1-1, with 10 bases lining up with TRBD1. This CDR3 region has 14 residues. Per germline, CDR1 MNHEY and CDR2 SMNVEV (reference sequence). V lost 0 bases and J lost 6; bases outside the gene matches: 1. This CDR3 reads CASSLSTGGSEAFF. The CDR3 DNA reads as TGTGCCAGCAGTTTATCGACAGGGGGCTCTGAAGCTTTCTTT.

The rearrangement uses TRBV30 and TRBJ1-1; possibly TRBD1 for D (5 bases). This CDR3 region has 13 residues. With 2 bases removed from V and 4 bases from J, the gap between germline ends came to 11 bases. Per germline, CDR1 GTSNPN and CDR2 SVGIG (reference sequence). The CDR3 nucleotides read TGTGCCTGGAGTCCCAGGGAGGGCACTGAAGCTTTCTTT. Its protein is CAWSPREGTEAFF.

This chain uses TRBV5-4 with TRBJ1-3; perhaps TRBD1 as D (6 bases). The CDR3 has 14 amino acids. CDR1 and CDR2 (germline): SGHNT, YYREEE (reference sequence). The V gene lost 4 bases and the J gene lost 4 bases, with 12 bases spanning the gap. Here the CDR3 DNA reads TGTGCCAGCAGCCCCGGACAGATGGGAAACACCATATATTTT. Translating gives CASSPGQMGNTIYF.

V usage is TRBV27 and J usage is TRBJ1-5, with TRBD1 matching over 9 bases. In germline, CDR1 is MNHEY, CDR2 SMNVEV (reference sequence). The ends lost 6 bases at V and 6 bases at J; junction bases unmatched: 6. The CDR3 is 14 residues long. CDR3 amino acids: CASRGQGSFQPQHF. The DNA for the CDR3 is TGTGCCAGCAGGGGACAGGGAAGTTTTCAGCCCCAGCATTTT.

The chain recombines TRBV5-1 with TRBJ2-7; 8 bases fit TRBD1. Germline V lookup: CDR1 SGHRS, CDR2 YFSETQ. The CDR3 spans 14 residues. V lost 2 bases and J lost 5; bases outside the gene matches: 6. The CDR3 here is CASSFGQGTDEQYF. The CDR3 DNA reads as TGCGCCAGCAGCTTTGGACAGGGTACCGACGAGCAGTACTTC.

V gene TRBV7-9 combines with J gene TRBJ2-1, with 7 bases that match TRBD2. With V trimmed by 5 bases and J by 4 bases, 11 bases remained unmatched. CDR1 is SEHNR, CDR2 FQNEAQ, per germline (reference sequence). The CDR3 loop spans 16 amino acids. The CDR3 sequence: CASSGGTGTKYNEQFF. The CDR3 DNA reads TGTGCCAGCAGCGGCGGAACCGGGACTAAATACAATGAGCAGTTCTTC.

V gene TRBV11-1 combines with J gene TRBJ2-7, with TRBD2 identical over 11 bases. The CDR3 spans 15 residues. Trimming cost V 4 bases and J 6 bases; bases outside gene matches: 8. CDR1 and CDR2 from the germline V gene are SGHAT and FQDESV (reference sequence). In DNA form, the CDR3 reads TGTGCCAGCAGCTCCGCCCCCGGGACTAGCGGCGAGCAGTACTTC. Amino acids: CASSSAPGTSGEQYF.

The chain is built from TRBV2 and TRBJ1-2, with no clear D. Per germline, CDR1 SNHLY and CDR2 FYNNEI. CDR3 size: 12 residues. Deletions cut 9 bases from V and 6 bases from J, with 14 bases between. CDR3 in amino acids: CARRGGSDGYTF. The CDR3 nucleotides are TGTGCCAGACGAGGAGGGAGTGATGGCTACACCTTC.

This CDR3 is CASTATGVISPLHF. As DNA, the CDR3 is TGTGCCAGCACCGCGACAGGGGTTATTTCACCCCTCCACTTT. The chain joins TRBV7-2 to TRBJ1-6; 8 nucleotides line up with TRBD1. The trim removed 7 bases at V and 9 bases at J, leaving 8 bases unmatched. The V gene's germline CDR1 is SGHTA and CDR2 FQGNSA. The CDR3 consists of 14 residues.

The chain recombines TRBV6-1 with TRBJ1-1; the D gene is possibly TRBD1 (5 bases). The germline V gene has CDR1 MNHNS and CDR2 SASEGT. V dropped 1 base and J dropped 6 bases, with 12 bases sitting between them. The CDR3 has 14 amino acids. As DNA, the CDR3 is TGTGCCAGCAGTGAAGTGTGGCAGGGCGCTGAAGCTTTCTTT. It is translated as CASSEVWQGAEAFF.

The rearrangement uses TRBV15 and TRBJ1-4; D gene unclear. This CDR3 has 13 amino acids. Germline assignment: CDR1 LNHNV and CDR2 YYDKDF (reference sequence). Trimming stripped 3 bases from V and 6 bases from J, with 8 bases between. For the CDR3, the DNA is TGTGCCACCAGCAGGACCGGGGATGAAAAACTGTTTTTT. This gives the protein CATSRTGDEKLFF. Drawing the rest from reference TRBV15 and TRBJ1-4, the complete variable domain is DAMVIQNPRYQVTQFGKPVTLSCSQTLNHNVMYWYQQKSSQAPKLLFHYYDKDFNNEADTPDNFQSRRPNTSFCFLDIRSPGLGDTAMYLCATSRTGDEKLFFGSGTQLSVL.

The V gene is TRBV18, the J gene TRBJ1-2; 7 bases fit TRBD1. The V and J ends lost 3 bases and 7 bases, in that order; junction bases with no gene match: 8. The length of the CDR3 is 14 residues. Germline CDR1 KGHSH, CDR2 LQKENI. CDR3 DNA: TGTGCCAGCTCACCCGACACCGGGACAGTTGGCTACACCTTC. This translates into CASSPDTGTVGYTF.

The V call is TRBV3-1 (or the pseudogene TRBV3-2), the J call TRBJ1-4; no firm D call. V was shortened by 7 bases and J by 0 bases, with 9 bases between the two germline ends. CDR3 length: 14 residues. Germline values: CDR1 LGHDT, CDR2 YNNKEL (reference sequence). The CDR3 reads CASKLLATNEKLFF. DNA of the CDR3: TGTGCCAGCAAACTCCTGGCAACTAATGAAAAACTGTTTTTT.

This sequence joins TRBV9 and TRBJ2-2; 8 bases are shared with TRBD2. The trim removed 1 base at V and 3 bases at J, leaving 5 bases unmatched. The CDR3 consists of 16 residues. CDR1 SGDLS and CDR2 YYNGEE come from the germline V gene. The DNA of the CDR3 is TGTGCCAGCAGCGTATCGGGGGGGCCTTACACCGGGGAGCTGTTTTTT. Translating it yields CASSVSGGPYTGELFF.